The clone carrying this T cell receptor beta chain appeared many times. Its antigen is unknown. The source of the sample is a study of neurological immune-mediated disorders. Study overall: Relapsing-remitting patients made up about 90% of the roughly 35 multiple sclerosis patients, and secondary progressive patients made up 3.

Every sequencing run generated over 180 million TCR-beta sequences from 15-18 subjects. TCRdb re-called the 5' RACE reads with MiXCR, one entry per CDR3 protein. The repertoire holds 50,000 to 80,000 distinct CDR3 sequences, with 4.5% as singletons. Points from the study as a whole: In HTLV-1-associated myelopathy, TCR clonal expansion was greatest, and in multiple sclerosis it was least, below healthy controls. No expanded-clone CDR3 amino acid sequence recurred across subjects, suggesting private TCR-beta repertoires.

The origin of this receptor is a man younger than 45 with multiple sclerosis. Sequencing was performed on PBMCs.

The CDR3 sequence: CASSSDRTGLTEAFF. CDR3 nucleotide sequence: TGCGCCAGCAGCTCAGACCGGACAGGACTGACTGAAGCTTTCTTT. This chain uses TRBV5-1 with TRBJ1-1, with 7 bases identical to TRBD1. Per the germline V gene, CDR1 is SGHRS and CDR2 is YFSETQ. The V gene end was trimmed by 3 bases and the J gene end by 5 bases; junction bases not matched to a gene: 10. The CDR3 sequence is 15 residues long.